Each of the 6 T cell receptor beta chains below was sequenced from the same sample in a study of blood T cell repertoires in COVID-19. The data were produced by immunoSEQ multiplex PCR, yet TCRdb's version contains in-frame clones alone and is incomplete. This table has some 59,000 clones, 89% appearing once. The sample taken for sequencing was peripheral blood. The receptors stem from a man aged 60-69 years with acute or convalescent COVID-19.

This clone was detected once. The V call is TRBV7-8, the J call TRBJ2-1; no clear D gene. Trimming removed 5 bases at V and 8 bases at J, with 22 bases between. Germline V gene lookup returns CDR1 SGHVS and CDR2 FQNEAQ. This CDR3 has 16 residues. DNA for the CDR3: TGTGCCAGCAGCCCTGTATACGACGGTGGTGGAGATGAGCAGTTCTTC. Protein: CASSPVYDGGGDEQFF.

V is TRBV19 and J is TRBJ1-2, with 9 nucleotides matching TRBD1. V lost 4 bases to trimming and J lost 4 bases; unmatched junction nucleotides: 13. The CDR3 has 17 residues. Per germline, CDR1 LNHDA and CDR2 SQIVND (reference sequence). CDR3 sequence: CASSTSPGQGPVYGYTF. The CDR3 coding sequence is TGTGCCAGTAGTACCTCCCCGGGACAGGGACCCGTCTATGGCTACACCTTC.

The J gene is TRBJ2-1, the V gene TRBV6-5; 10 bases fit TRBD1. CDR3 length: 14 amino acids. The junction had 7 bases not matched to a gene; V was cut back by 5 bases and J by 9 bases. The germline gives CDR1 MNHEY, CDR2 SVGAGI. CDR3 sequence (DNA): TGTGCCAGCAGTCCGGGACAGGGGTATTTTGAGCAGTTCTTC. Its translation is CASSPGQGYFEQFF.

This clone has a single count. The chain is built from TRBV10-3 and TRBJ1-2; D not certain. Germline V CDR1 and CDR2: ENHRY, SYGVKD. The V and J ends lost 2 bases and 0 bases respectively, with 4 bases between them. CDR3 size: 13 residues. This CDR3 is CAISETPNYGYTF. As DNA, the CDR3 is TGTGCCATCAGTGAGACTCCTAACTATGGCTACACCTTC.

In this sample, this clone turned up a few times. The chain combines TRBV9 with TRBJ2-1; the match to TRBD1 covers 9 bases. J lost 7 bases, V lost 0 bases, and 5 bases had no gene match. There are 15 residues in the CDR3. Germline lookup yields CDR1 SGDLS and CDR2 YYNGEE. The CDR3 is CASSVGGTGWNEQFF. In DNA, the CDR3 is TGTGCCAGCAGCGTAGGCGGGACAGGGTGGAATGAGCAGTTCTTC.

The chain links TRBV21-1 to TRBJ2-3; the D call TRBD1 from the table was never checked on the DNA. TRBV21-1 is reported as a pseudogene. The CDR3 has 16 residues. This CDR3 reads CASRGTGDYSTDTQYF. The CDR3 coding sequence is TGTGCCAGCAGAGGGACAGGGGACTATAGCACAGATACGCAGTATTTT.